The 20 T cell receptor beta chains below all came from one sample that was sequenced in a study of blood T cells in healthy people across ages. It was with a sample-barcoded 5' primer and a J-beta primer mix that a second PCR of roughly 7 to 12 cycles was run. TCRdb independently ran MiXCR on the 5' RACE reads; one entry per CDR3 protein. In the table there are about 1.4 million distinct CDR3 sequences, roughly 59% of which are singletons. The sequenced sample consisted of blood. All receptors come from a man between 18 and 29 years old in good health.

There are a few counts of this clonotype. The CDR3 loop reads CASCRLVYGYTF. Here the CDR3 DNA reads TGTGCCAGCTGCCGTTTGGTGTACGGCTACACCTTC. The chain combines TRBV27 with TRBJ1-2; D unresolved. The length of the CDR3 is 12 residues. The germline CDR1 and CDR2 sequences are MNHEY and SMNVEV (reference sequence). V lost 8 bases to trimming and J lost 8 bases, with 15 bases between them.

V is TRBV20-1 and J is TRBJ2-7; 7 bases line up with TRBD2. This CDR3 contains 14 residues. After removal of 3 bases from V and 0 bases from J, the junction contained 5 bases not matched to a gene. Per germline, CDR1 DFQATT and CDR2 SNEGSKA (reference sequence). The CDR3 DNA is TGCAGTGCTAGCGGGAGGACGAGCTCCTACGAGCAGTACTTC. Its protein is CSASGRTSSYEQYF.

The V and J genes are TRBV15 and TRBJ2-7, with D unclear. Germline V lookup: CDR1 LNHNV, CDR2 YYDKDF (reference sequence). This CDR3 region has 14 residues. V was shortened by 0 bases and J by 1 base, with 7 bases between the two germline ends. The CDR3 sequence: CATSREFPSYEQYF. CDR3 DNA sequence: TGTGCCACCAGCAGAGAGTTCCCTTCCTACGAGCAGTACTTC.

The chain combines TRBV7-9 with TRBJ2-7, with 9 bases that match TRBD2. J was trimmed by 6 bases and V by 5 bases; bases with no gene match: 11. Germline CDR1 SEHNR, CDR2 FQNEAQ (reference sequence). This CDR3 spans 15 amino acids. This CDR3 reads CASSLTVGTSSEQYF. The CDR3 coding sequence is TGTGCCAGCAGCCTTACTGTTGGGACTAGCTCCGAGCAGTACTTC. The entire variable domain, with the rest obtained from reference TRBV7-9 and TRBJ2-7, is as follows: DTGVSQNPRHKITKRGQNVTFRCDPISEHNRLYWYRQTLGQGPEFLTYFQNEAQLEKSRLLSDRFSAERPKGSFSTLEIQRTEQGDSAMYLCASSLTVGTSSEQYFGPGTRLTVT.

The chain uses TRBV19 and TRBJ2-1; D call uncertain. V was clipped by 7 bases and J by 4 bases, with 14 bases between them. Germline V lookup: CDR1 LNHDA, CDR2 SQIVND (reference sequence). The CDR3 covers 14 residues. Here the CDR3 DNA reads TGTGCCAGTAAGGCCACCCTTAAATACAATGAGCAGTTCTTC. This sequence encodes CASKATLKYNEQFF.

This clonotype has only a few counts. This chain joins TRBV6-6 and TRBJ1-1; tentative D call: TRBD1 (6 bases). V was cut by 6 bases and J by 5 bases, with 16 bases left in between. The CDR3 consists of 14 residues. Germline CDR1 and CDR2: MNHNY and SVGAGI (reference sequence). The CDR3 reads CASRGQTEVTEAFF. The CDR3 DNA is TGTGCCAGCAGAGGACAGACGGAAGTTACTGAAGCTTTCTTT.

This chain connects TRBV27 to TRBJ1-1, with a weak D call TRBD1 (6 bases). V gave up 6 bases and J gave up 11 bases, with 22 bases separating them. The CDR3 covers 14 residues. Germline CDR1 is MNHEY and CDR2 is SMNVEV (reference sequence). This chain's CDR3 is CASSPLPQGQMAFF. The CDR3 DNA reads as TGTGCCAGCAGCCCGCTTCCCCAGGGACAAATGGCTTTCTTT.

The chain is built from TRBV6-2 or TRBV6-3 and TRBJ2-7, with unresolved D. Trimming cost V 5 bases and J 0 bases, with 11 bases left between them. Germline V gives CDR1 MNHEY, CDR2 SVGEGT. The CDR3 consists of 14 residues. The CDR3 is CASSDRTSSYEQYF. The DNA of the CDR3 is TGTGCCAGCAGTGACCGGACGAGCTCCTACGAGCAGTACTTC.

There are a few counts of this clonotype. The rearrangement joins TRBV29-1 to TRBJ2-7, with D possibly being TRBD1 or TRBD2 (5 bases each). V was pared by 0 bases and J by 3 bases, with 12 bases between. CDR1 and CDR2 (germline): SQVTM, ANQGSEA. This CDR3 region has 14 residues. CDR3 region: CSVEEGTTLYEQYF. In DNA form, the CDR3 reads TGCAGCGTTGAAGAGGGGACCACTCTCTACGAGCAGTACTTC.

The chain is built from TRBV4-1 and TRBJ2-1, with D possibly being TRBD1 (6 bases). Germline CDR1 MGHRA, CDR2 YSYEKL. The CDR3 is 16 amino acids. Trimming pared 5 bases from V and 7 bases from J, leaving 21 bases between. Here the CDR3 DNA reads TGCGCCAGCAGCTCACATGAGGCAGGGGCTGAGAATGAGCAGTTCTTC. Its protein is CASSSHEAGAENEQFF.

V usage is TRBV14 and J usage is TRBJ2-1, with D unclear. V gave up 3 bases and J gave up 9 bases, with 15 bases separating them. Per germline, CDR1 SGHDN and CDR2 FVKESK. This CDR3 has 14 residues. Here the CDR3 DNA reads TGTGCCAGCAGCCAGCAGCTACAGTGGTCTGAGCAGTTCTTC. It codes for CASSQQLQWSEQFF.

This clonotype occurred a few times. J is TRBJ2-1 and V is TRBV6-5; D unclear. The germline V gene encodes CDR1 MNHEY and CDR2 SVGAGI. The CDR3 totals 14 residues. Trimming removed 8 bases from V and 0 bases from J, with 11 bases in between. For the CDR3, the DNA is TGTGCCAGCCGCCCGGGTAACTCCTACAATGAGCAGTTCTTC. This translates into CASRPGNSYNEQFF.

This chain uses TRBV18 with TRBJ2-1; maybe TRBD2 (5 bases). V was pared by 3 bases and J by 0 bases, with 12 bases between. CDR1 and CDR2 (germline): KGHSH, LQKENI. The CDR3 contains 16 residues. CDR3 protein: CASSPLALSSYNEQFF. CDR3 sequence (DNA): TGTGCCAGCTCACCCTTAGCGTTGAGCTCCTACAATGAGCAGTTCTTC.

The chain carries TRBV20-1 and TRBJ2-7; TRBD2 matches 8 bases. Germline V lookup: CDR1 DFQATT, CDR2 SNEGSKA (reference sequence). V dropped 6 bases and J dropped 0; count of bases not matched to a gene: 4. This CDR3 contains 13 residues. The CDR3 protein is CSAPREGSYEQYF. CDR3 bases: TGCAGTGCCCCTCGGGAGGGCTCCTACGAGCAGTACTTC.

The table lists this clonotype with a count of one. This sequence joins TRBV29-1 and TRBJ1-5; D remains ambiguous. Germline V gene sequence: CDR1 SQVTM, CDR2 ANQGSEA. Trimming removed 4 bases from V and 3 bases from J, with 10 bases in between. The CDR3 runs to 13 residues. The CDR3, as DNA: TGCAGCGTTGGAAACGGTTTCAATCAGCCCCAGCATTTT. Its protein is CSVGNGFNQPQHF.

V and J are TRBV4-1 and TRBJ2-2; 8 bases line up with TRBD2. The CDR3 has 16 residues. Germline values: CDR1 MGHRA, CDR2 YSYEKL. Losses at the gene ends were 2 bases for V and 5 bases for J; bases not matched to a gene: 7. CDR3 sequence reads: CASSQRAGAGTGELFF. Written as DNA, the CDR3 is TGCGCCAGCAGCCAAAGAGCGGGGGCTGGGACCGGGGAGCTGTTTTTT.

The chain couples TRBV10-3 to TRBJ1-5; a weak D match, TRBD1 (6 bases). The CDR3 extends over 17 amino acids. Trimming shortened V by 0 bases and J by 4 bases, and 16 bases separated the two germline ends. The germline CDR1 and CDR2 sequences are ENHRY and SYGVKD. CDR3 residues: CAISESGVRGGNQPQHF. The CDR3 region has the DNA TGTGCCATCAGTGAGTCTGGCGTCAGGGGCGGGAATCAGCCCCAGCATTTT.

This clonotype was seen only once. This chain uses TRBV27 with TRBJ2-3; D not certain. Germline lookup yields CDR1 MNHEY and CDR2 SMNVEV (reference sequence). Deletions cut 0 bases from V and 0 bases from J, with 10 bases between. CDR3 length: 16 residues. CDR3: CASSLSAGPSTDTQYF. CDR3 nucleotides: TGTGCCAGCAGTTTATCGGCAGGACCGAGCACAGATACGCAGTATTTT.

The rearrangement joins TRBV5-1 to TRBJ2-6; D possibly corresponds to TRBD1 (6 bases). Trimming stripped 4 bases from V and 0 bases from J, with 17 bases between. This CDR3 has 18 amino acids. The V gene's germline CDR1 is SGHRS and CDR2 YFSETQ. The CDR3 spells CASSDPEQGSSGANVLTF. DNA of the CDR3: TGCGCCAGCAGCGATCCAGAACAGGGTAGCTCTGGGGCCAACGTCCTGACTTTC.

On this clonotype: Relative to the germline gene, one junction end is altered; a read error may explain this. The chain carries TRBV6-1 and TRBJ2-1; D uncertain. The germline CDR1 and CDR2 sequences are MNHNS and SASEGT. This CDR3 spans 13 amino acids. The CDR3 loop is CAGSSTSYNEQFF. DNA of the CDR3: TGTGCCGGCAGTAGCACGTCCTACAATGAGCAGTTCTTC.